These 15 T cell receptor beta chains came from one sample sequenced in a study of T cell repertoires in cytomegalovirus infection. TCRdb called the reads again in MiXCR, with one record for every CDR3 protein. In the table there are fewer than 1,000,000 distinct CDR3 sequences, approximately 31% of which are singletons. The antigens for these receptors are not known. The sequencing here drew on cultured CD8+ T cells from PBMCs, taken from culture after CMV antigen stimulation. The origin of the receptors is a human donor in good health (CMV status not recorded). Some clones in this sample may be carry-over from other donors' samples.

This chain's CDR3 is CATKTGLGFYITDTQYF. CDR3 in DNA: TGTGCCACAAAAACGGGGCTGGGATTCTATATCACAGATACGCAGTATTTT. The rearrangement joins TRBV2 to TRBJ2-3, with D perhaps given as TRBD1 or TRBD2 (5 bases each). V gave up 10 bases and J gave up 2 bases, with 25 bases separating them. There are 17 residues in the CDR3. Germline CDR1 SNHLY, CDR2 FYNNEI.

In this sample, this clonotype turned up a few times. The chain carries TRBV25-1 and TRBJ1-1, with a weak D call TRBD1 (6 bases). The length of the CDR3 is 14 residues. Germline V lookup: CDR1 MGHDK, CDR2 SYGVNS. V was pared by 5 bases and J by 5 bases, with 15 bases between. The CDR3: CASSLSGGRTEAFF. The CDR3 region has the DNA TGTGCCAGCAGTCTTTCGGGGGGCCGGACTGAAGCTTTCTTT.

In its sample, this clonotype was seen many times. The rearrangement links TRBV20-1 to TRBJ2-1; possibly TRBD1 or TRBD2 for D (5 bases each). V was clipped by 5 bases and J by 3 bases, with 14 bases between them. The germline V gene has CDR1 DFQATT and CDR2 SNEGSKA (reference sequence). There are 14 residues in the CDR3. CDR3 region: CSALPGRYYNEQFF. DNA of the CDR3: TGCAGTGCTTTACCGGGACGGTACTACAATGAGCAGTTCTTC.

This clonotype appeared a few times. The rearrangement joins TRBV7-8 to TRBJ2-1; 15 bases align to TRBD2. The CDR3 has 16 residues. CDR1 is SGHVS, CDR2 FQNEAQ, per germline. Losses at the gene ends were 4 bases for V and 6 bases for J; bases not matched to a gene: 4. The CDR3 spells CASSSGLAGGFNEQFF. In nucleotides, the CDR3 is TGTGCCAGCAGCTCGGGACTAGCGGGGGGATTCAATGAGCAGTTCTTC. Full variable domain (rest looked up from reference TRBV7-8 and TRBJ2-1): GAGVSQSPRYKVAKRGQDVALRCDPISGHVSLFWYQQALGQGPEFLTYFQNEAQLDKSGLPSDRFFAERPEGSVSTLKIQRTQQEDSAVYLCASSSGLAGGFNEQFFGPGTRLTVL.

The rearrangement joins TRBV6-5 to TRBJ2-1, with D unresolved. Germline CDR1 reads MNHEY; CDR2 reads SVGAGI. There are 14 residues in the CDR3. The V and J ends lost 0 bases and 5 bases respectively, with 8 bases between them. The CDR3 nucleotides are TGTGCCAGCAGTTACTCCGGACCCAACAATGAGCAGTTCTTC. This translates into CASSYSGPNNEQFF.

Remarks on this clonotype: With a much larger clone just one base away, this may be a read error. This sequence joins TRBV7-4 and TRBJ2-1; the D is unclear. Per the germline V gene, CDR1 is SGHVT and CDR2 is SQSDAQ. The CDR3 covers 17 residues. V was pared by 1 base and J by 3 bases, with 16 bases between. The CDR3 protein is CASSLVGRLWRYNEQFF. CDR3 DNA sequence: TGTGCCAGCAGCTTAGTAGGTAGGTTATGGCGCTACAATGAGCAGTTCTTC. Combining the CDR3 with reference TRBV7-4 and TRBJ2-1 gives the whole variable domain GAGVSQSPRYKVAKRGRDVALRCDSISGHVTLYWYRQTLGQGSEVLTYSQSDAQRDKSGRPSGRFSAERPERSVSTLKIQRTEQGDSAVYLCASSLVGRLWRYNEQFFGPGTRLTVL.

This clonotype was seen only once. The rearrangement uses TRBV5-6 and TRBJ2-7; possibly TRBD2 for D (5 bases). Germline V CDR1 and CDR2: SGHDT, YYEEEE. The CDR3 runs to 14 residues. The V and J ends lost 2 bases and 5 bases respectively, with 14 bases between them. CDR3 residues: CASSFGLPSDEQYF. The CDR3, as DNA: TGTGCCAGCAGCTTCGGACTTCCGAGCGACGAGCAGTACTTC.

This sequence joins TRBV25-1 and TRBJ1-2, with D unresolved. Germline assignment: CDR1 MGHDK and CDR2 SYGVNS. V lost 0 bases, J lost 8 bases, and 16 bases lay in between. This CDR3 has 15 amino acids. The CDR3 coding sequence is TGTGCCAGCAGTGAATATTTCGGGCAGGTTGGGGGCTACACCTTC. Its protein product is CASSEYFGQVGGYTF.

The chain has TRBV3-1 and TRBJ1-2; D call uncertain. Trimming removed 0 bases at V and 6 bases at J, with 8 bases between. CDR1 is LGHDT and CDR2 is YNNKEL in the germline V gene (reference sequence). The CDR3 totals 13 residues. Here the CDR3 DNA reads TGTGCCAGCAGCCAAGAGAAGGCCAATGGCTACACCTTC. It is translated as CASSQEKANGYTF.

J is TRBJ1-6 and V is TRBV10-2; 9 nucleotides line up with TRBD1. This CDR3 is built from 15 residues. V dropped 4 bases and J dropped 7; count of bases not matched to a gene: 5. The germline gives CDR1 WSHSY, CDR2 SAAADI. CDR3 coding DNA: TGCGCCAGCAGTGTGGACAGGGGCTTGAATTCACCCCTCCACTTT. It is translated as CASSVDRGLNSPLHF.

This clonotype has a single count. This chain connects TRBV20-1 to TRBJ2-4, with D possibly called TRBD1 or TRBD2 (5 bases each). CDR3 size: 14 residues. Germline values: CDR1 DFQATT, CDR2 SNEGSKA (reference sequence). The ends were cut back, 5 bases at V and 3 bases at J, with 14 bases in the middle. CDR3 in DNA: TGCAGTGCTTGGCAGGGAGATGGCAAAAACATTCAGTACTTC. Its protein product is CSAWQGDGKNIQYF.

The genes are TRBV24-1 and TRBJ1-3; D remains unclear. V was shortened by 7 bases and J by 0 bases, with 15 bases between the two germline ends. The CDR3 length is 16 residues. Germline CDR1 is KGHDR and CDR2 is SFDVKD. The CDR3 sequence is CATRIPLIFSGNTIYF. Written as DNA, the CDR3 is TGTGCCACCAGGATACCCCTTATTTTCTCTGGAAACACCATATATTTT.

This clonotype was found a few times. This rearrangement joins TRBV2 to TRBJ2-3; TRBD1 or TRBD2 may be the D gene (5 bases each). Deletions cut 7 bases from V and 2 bases from J, with 10 bases between. Per the germline V gene, CDR1 is SNHLY and CDR2 is FYNNEI. The CDR3 consists of 13 residues. The chain's CDR3 is CASMGEFTDTQYF. CDR3 bases: TGTGCCAGCATGGGGGAATTCACAGATACGCAGTATTTT.

The chain links TRBV6-1 to TRBJ1-5, with TRBD1 as a possible D gene (6 bases). V dropped 5 bases and J dropped 4 bases, with 18 bases sitting between them. Germline V gene data show CDR1 as MNHNS and CDR2 as SASEGT. This CDR3 contains 16 residues. CDR3 coding DNA: TGTGCCAGCAGTCACCCTGTCAGGGGAGGGAATCAGCCCCAGCATTTT. Protein product: CASSHPVRGGNQPQHF.

There are a few counts of this clonotype. This sequence joins TRBV6-1 and TRBJ1-1; D call uncertain. The CDR3 runs 16 residues. Between the trimmed V and J ends, which lost 2 bases and 3 bases, there was a span of 16 bases. Germline V gives CDR1 MNHNS, CDR2 SASEGT. DNA for the CDR3: TGTGCCAGCAGTGAACCGATCTGGAACTATCACACTGAAGCTTTCTTT. Translating gives CASSEPIWNYHTEAFF.